This T cell receptor beta chain was observed in a study of T cells after yellow fever vaccination. The CDR3 is made up of 11 amino acids. Per germline, CDR1 MNHEY and CDR2 SVGEGT. V lost 6 bases to trimming and J lost 8 bases, with 10 bases between them. Synthesis of TCR cDNA relied on 5'RACE template switching, which attached a universal primer site and UMIs. TCRdb reprocessed the 5' RACE reads with MiXCR, giving one entry per CDR3 protein. Of fewer than 400,000 distinct CDR3 sequences detected, approximately 12% appear once; the ten largest clones hold about 3%. This clonotype has just a few counts.

The chain combines TRBV6-2 or TRBV6-3 with TRBJ1-2; no clear D gene. The source of this sequence is a young man who received the YFV17D yellow fever vaccine. The sequenced sample was CD4+ T cells sorted from PBMCs, obtained 45 days after the yellow fever booster vaccination. In DNA, the CDR3 is TGTGCCAGCAGCCACGGTGGGGGCTACACCTTC. As protein: CASSHGGGYTF.